A selection of T cell receptor beta chains follows, all from one sample in a study of cytomegalovirus exposure and HLA in healthy donors. Sequenced by immunoSEQ multiplex PCR; TCRdb stores in-frame clones only, minus some. The repertoire holds about 190,000 clones, with 65% to 80% as singletons. The sample consisted of PBMCs. The receptors stem from a man aged 25-40 years in good health and CMV-seropositive. Both conserved end residues are part of each CDR3.

TRBJ2-3,TRBV13,CASSPKGLAESTDTQYF
TRBJ2-7,TRBV7-3,CASSPGGRASEQYF
TRBJ2-5,TRBV30,CASTGRVQETQYF
TRBJ2-5,TRBV15,CATSRGGSVSIETQYF
TRBJ1-5,TRBV19,CASSIPLTGGGFNQPQHF
TRBJ1-5,TRBV6-6,CASRPTGGGQPQHF
TRBJ2-5,TRBV5-1,CASRRDRELETQYF
TRBJ1-2,TRBV7-2,CASSLEGAVGYTF
TRBJ1-6,TRBV6-5,CASRAGQGRHSPLHF
TRBJ2-1,TRBV4-3,CASSQETAGVYNEQFF
TRBJ1-6,TRBV2,CASSEGQGNTSPLHF
TRBJ1-1,TRBV29-1,CSGRGNTEAFF
TRBJ2-4,TRBV4-3,CASSQARQLLAKNIQYF
TRBJ1-4,TRBV28,CASSSGQGNEKLFF
TRBJ1-1,TRBV9,CASSVAVGEAFF
TRBJ1-1,TRBV18,CASSPPPGLEAFF
TRBJ1-3,TRBV29-1,CSVLAGVDSGNTIYF
TRBJ2-1,TRBV27,CARNYRRPRRDEQFF